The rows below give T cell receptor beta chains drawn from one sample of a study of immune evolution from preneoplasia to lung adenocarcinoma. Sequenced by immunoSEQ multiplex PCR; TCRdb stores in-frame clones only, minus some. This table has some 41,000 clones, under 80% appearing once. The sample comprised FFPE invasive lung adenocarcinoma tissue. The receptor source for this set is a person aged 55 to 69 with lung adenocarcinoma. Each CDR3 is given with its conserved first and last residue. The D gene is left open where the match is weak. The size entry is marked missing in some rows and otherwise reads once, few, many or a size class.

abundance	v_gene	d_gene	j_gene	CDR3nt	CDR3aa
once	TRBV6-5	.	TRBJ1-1	TGTGCCAGCACTAAACCGGGGGGGAACACTGAAGCTTTCTTT	CASTKPGGNTEAFF
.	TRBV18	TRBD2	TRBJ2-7	TGTGCCAGCTCACCACTGGCCGGGACTAGCGGGAGGAAGGGCGAGCAGTACTTC	CASSPLAGTSGRKGEQYF
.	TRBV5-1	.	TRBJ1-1	TGCGCCAGCAGCTTTATCAGGGGCAGCAACACTGAAGCTTTCTTT	CASSFIRGSNTEAFF
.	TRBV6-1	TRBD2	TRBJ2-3	TGTGCCAGCAGGAGGAGTAGCGGGAGTGATACGCAGTATTTT	CASRRSSGSDTQYF
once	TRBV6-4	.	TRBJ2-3	TGTGCCAGCAGTGGAAGCGAGGCAGATACGCAGTATTTT	CASSGSEADTQYF
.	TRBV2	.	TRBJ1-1	TGTGCCACCACCCTCAGGCCTAACACTGAAGCTTTCTTT	CATTLRPNTEAFF
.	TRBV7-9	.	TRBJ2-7	TGTGCCAGCAGCCCACTCCTAGCGAGGCAGTACTTC	CASSPLLARQYF
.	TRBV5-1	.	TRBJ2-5	TGCGCCAGCAGCGGGGGCCGGGAGCGAGAGACCCAGTACTTC	CASSGGRERETQYF
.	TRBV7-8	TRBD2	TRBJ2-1	TGTGCCAGCAGCCGACTAGCGGGGTACTCCAATGAGCAGTTCTTC	CASSRLAGYSNEQFF
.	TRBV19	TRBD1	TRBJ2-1	TGTGCCAGTAGGGACAGGGTTGGTGAGCAGTTCTTC	CASRDRVGEQFF
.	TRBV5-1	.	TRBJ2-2	TGCGCCAGCAGCTTGGTTTTAGAAGTGAACACCGGGGAGCTGTTTTTT	CASSLVLEVNTGELFF